Below, 31 T cell receptor beta chains from the same sample are listed, as sequenced in a study. MiXCR, run by TCRdb on the 5' RACE reads, gives a single entry per CDR3 protein. This table has about 32,000 distinct CDR3 sequences, 24% appearing once. Sequencing used memory CD4+ T cells sorted from blood. Sample subset: memory CD4+ T cells, CD4+CD45RO+CD25-. All receptors come from a female donor with breast cancer.

By its share, this clonotype is medium-sized. The V gene is TRBV20-1, the J gene TRBJ2-1, with D possibly being TRBD2 (5 bases). V was trimmed by 6 bases and J by 6 bases, leaving 15 bases between them. The CDR3 runs to 13 residues. The germline V gene has CDR1 DFQATT and CDR2 SNEGSKA (reference sequence). CDR3 nucleotides: TGCAGTGCATCGAAGAGAAGCGGCAATGAGCAGTTCTTC. Amino acid sequence: CSASKRSGNEQFF.

This clonotype was picked up many times. This chain connects TRBV27 to TRBJ2-7, with no clear D. Germline CDR1 is MNHEY and CDR2 is SMNVEV (reference sequence). Between the trimmed V and J ends, which lost 6 bases and 0 bases, there was a span of 6 bases. CDR3 size: 12 residues. The CDR3 reads CASSPGSYEQYF. The CDR3 DNA reads as TGTGCCAGCAGCCCTGGCTCCTACGAGCAGTACTTC.

The chain links TRBV9 to TRBJ2-2; possibly TRBD1 or TRBD2 for D (5 bases each). The CDR3 is 21 residues long. Trimming removed 4 bases at V and 6 bases at J, with 34 bases between. The germline gives CDR1 SGDLS, CDR2 YYNGEE. CDR3 region: CASSPNLTGKGPRPRAGELFF. The CDR3 bases are TGTGCCAGCAGCCCTAACCTCACGGGGAAGGGACCACGTCCCAGGGCCGGGGAGCTGTTTTTT.

This clonotype counts as medium-sized (0.01 to 0.1%). The rearrangement joins TRBV4-1 to TRBJ2-7; D remains ambiguous. The CDR3 runs to 12 residues. CDR1 MGHRA and CDR2 YSYEKL come from the germline V gene. The germline V and J ends were trimmed by 1 base and 7 bases, with 8 bases remaining between them. The CDR3 DNA follows: TGCGCCAGCAGCCAAGGATTGGGGGAGCAGTACTTC. Amino acids: CASSQGLGEQYF.

A remark on this clonotype: Sequence at one end of the junction differs from germline and may be a read error. The V and J genes are TRBV29-1 and TRBJ2-7; no reliable D call. This CDR3 comprises 15 residues. Looked up from germline, CDR1 is SQVTM and CDR2 is ANQGSEA. The CDR3 loop reads CSVETYGGGIYEQNF. As DNA, the CDR3 is TGCAGCGTTGAAACATACGGTGGTGGGATCTACGAGCAGAACTTC.

This sequence joins TRBV9 and TRBJ2-2, with a possible D match to TRBD2 (6 bases). V dropped 4 bases and J dropped 6 bases, with 22 bases sitting between them. From germline, CDR1 is SGDLS and CDR2 YYNGEE. This CDR3 spans 17 amino acids. DNA of the CDR3: TGTGCCAGCAGCCCCCTGCGGTGGATGGGGGGATCCGGGGAGCTGTTTTTT. Its translation: CASSPLRWMGGSGELFF.

The V gene is TRBV7-3, the J gene TRBJ2-1; D tentatively reads TRBD1 or TRBD2 (6 bases each). The CDR3 has 11 amino acids. Germline lookup yields CDR1 SGHTA and CDR2 FQGTGA. The V end lost 5 bases, the J end lost 9 bases, and 8 bases lay between the germline ends. The DNA for the CDR3 is TGTGCCAGCAGCAAGGGGGGTGAGCAGTTCTTC. This gives the protein CASSKGGEQFF.

This clonotype was recorded at least ten times. The chain employs TRBV5-1 and TRBJ2-7; D remains unclear. This CDR3 contains 13 residues. Trimming left V 4 bases short and J 6 bases short, with 14 bases between. Per germline, CDR1 SGHRS and CDR2 YFSETQ. The CDR3 is CASSPDGRVEQYF. The DNA of the CDR3 is TGCGCCAGCAGCCCCGACGGACGTGTCGAGCAGTACTTC.

Only a few counts were recorded for this clonotype. The chain joins TRBV6-5 to TRBJ2-4; 7 bases match TRBD1. V lost 8 bases and J lost 0; bases outside the gene matches: 7. The CDR3 has 15 residues. The germline CDR1 and CDR2 sequences are MNHEY and SVGAGI. The DNA for the CDR3 is TGTGCCAGCCGAGACAGGGTCTCAGCCAAAAACATTCAGTACTTC. Protein sequence: CASRDRVSAKNIQYF.

This clonotype was detected ten times or more. The V call is TRBV2, the J call TRBJ2-3; D unresolved. The length of the CDR3 is 12 residues. Trimming stripped 6 bases from V and 2 bases from J, with 6 bases between. Per the germline V gene, CDR1 is SNHLY and CDR2 is FYNNEI. CDR3 loop: CASRRLTDTQYF. The CDR3 DNA reads as TGTGCCAGCAGAAGACTCACAGATACGCAGTATTTT.

This clonotype is a singleton in its sample. V usage is TRBV5-6 and J usage is TRBJ1-4; the match to TRBD1 covers 7 bases. Germline V lookup: CDR1 SGHDT, CDR2 YYEEEE. Trimming removed 3 bases from V and 7 bases from J; junction bases left unmatched: 6. The CDR3 totals 14 residues. The CDR3 loop is CASSWSTGTEKLFF. The CDR3 region has the DNA TGTGCCAGCAGCTGGTCGACAGGGACTGAAAAACTGTTTTTT.

The V call is TRBV28, the J call TRBJ2-5, with 7 bases lining up with TRBD1. There are 15 residues in the CDR3. Germline CDR1 MDHEN, CDR2 SYDVKM. V lost 10 bases, J lost 5 bases, and 16 bases stayed unmatched. The CDR3 bases are TGTGCCACCGATCCTCCAGGGGGATCTCGGGAGACCCAGTACTTC. Amino acid sequence: CATDPPGGSRETQYF.

The rearrangement joins TRBV5-6 to TRBJ2-3; D unresolved. There are 14 residues in the CDR3. Trimming took off 1 base at V and 2 bases at J, with 8 bases between the two ends. Germline CDR1 reads SGHDT; CDR2 reads YYEEEE. In DNA form, the CDR3 reads TGTGCCAGCAGCTTGTTCGGGTACACAGATACGCAGTATTTT. Its translation: CASSLFGYTDTQYF.

This clonotype was recorded a few times. The gene calls are TRBV6-2 or TRBV6-3 and TRBJ1-1; 8 bases are shared with TRBD1. CDR3 length equals 13 residues. CDR1 and CDR2 from the germline V gene are MNHEY and SVGEGT. After removal of 11 bases from V and 1 base from J, the junction contained 6 bases not matched to a gene. The CDR3: CACDRGGNTEAFF. In DNA, the CDR3 is TGTGCCTGCGACAGGGGCGGGAACACTGAAGCTTTCTTT.

For this clonotype: A much more abundant neighbour one base away suggests this may be a read error. The chain combines TRBV9 with TRBJ1-1, with a weak D call TRBD1 (5 bases). Germline-derived CDR1 and CDR2 are SGDLS and YYNGEE. The length of the CDR3 is 14 residues. The CDR3 region has the DNA TGTACCAGCAGCCTAGATAGGGGACTTACTGAAGCTTTCTTT. Its protein product is CTSSLDRGLTEAFF.

This clonotype turned up a few times. The V and J genes are TRBV3-1 and TRBJ2-5; no definite D call. Trimming cost V 4 bases and J 5 bases, with 14 bases left between them. This CDR3 comprises 14 residues. Looked up from germline, CDR1 is LGHDT and CDR2 is YNNKEL (reference sequence). Here the CDR3 reads CASSLRGAHETQYF. The CDR3 DNA sequence: TGTGCCAGCAGCCTCAGAGGTGCCCACGAGACCCAGTACTTC.

This clonotype has ten or more counts. V is TRBV5-1 and J is TRBJ2-5; D uncertain. CDR3 length: 14 amino acids. V was pared by 7 bases and J by 5 bases, with 18 bases between. The germline CDR1 and CDR2 sequences are SGHRS and YFSETQ. CDR3 nucleotides: TGCGCCAGCGGCGGTGGCCTGTCAGGCGAGACCCAGTACTTC. Protein sequence: CASGGGLSGETQYF.

V usage is TRBV9 and J usage is TRBJ1-2; 7 nucleotides agree with TRBD1. The CDR3 has 13 residues. The V gene end was trimmed by 2 bases and the J gene end by 4 bases; junction bases not matched to a gene: 2. Germline V gives CDR1 SGDLS, CDR2 YYNGEE. The CDR3 spells CASSVGQTYGYTF. DNA for the CDR3: TGTGCCAGCAGCGTGGGACAGACCTATGGCTACACCTTC.

This chain joins TRBV12-3 or TRBV12-4 and TRBJ2-5; no reliable D call. The length of the CDR3 is 13 residues. Trimming cost V 4 bases and J 0 bases, with 6 bases left between them. The CDR3: CASSSINQETQYF. CDR3 sequence (DNA): TGTGCCAGCAGTTCAATAAACCAAGAGACCCAGTACTTC.

This clonotype was detected many times. The chain is built from TRBV11-1 and TRBJ2-3; 7 bases agree with TRBD2. V trimming: 1 base; J trimming: 4 bases; junction bases outside the gene matches: 5. The germline gives CDR1 SGHAT, CDR2 FQDESV (reference sequence). The CDR3 consists of 15 residues. The CDR3 DNA sequence: TGTGCCAGCAGCTTAGAGCGGGGTGCGTCAGATACGCAGTATTTT. It codes for CASSLERGASDTQYF.

This clonotype was counted a few times. The V gene is TRBV6-2 or TRBV6-3, the J gene TRBJ2-7; the D gene is possibly TRBD1 (5 bases). The V gene's germline CDR1 is MNHEY and CDR2 SVGEGT. Trimming left V 7 bases short and J 5 bases short, with 15 bases between. The CDR3 consists of 13 residues. The chain's CDR3 is CASTYQGRDEQYF. In DNA form, the CDR3 reads TGTGCCAGCACCTATCAGGGCCGGGACGAGCAGTACTTC.

The chain couples TRBV30 to TRBJ2-7; no definite D call. Germline CDR1 GTSNPN, CDR2 SVGIG (reference sequence). V dropped 3 bases and J dropped 4 bases, with 10 bases sitting between them. CDR3 size: 12 residues. The chain's CDR3 is CAWRRRAYEQYF. The CDR3 bases are TGTGCCTGGAGACGGCGAGCATACGAGCAGTACTTC.

This clonotype was counted many times. The chain joins TRBV6-2 or TRBV6-3 to TRBJ2-2; D ambiguous. V gave up 0 bases and J gave up 6 bases, with 2 bases separating them. This CDR3 contains 12 residues. The germline V gene has CDR1 MNHEY and CDR2 SVGEGT. CDR3 sequence reads: CASSYSAGELFF. CDR3 coding DNA: TGTGCCAGCAGTTACTCCGCCGGGGAGCTGTTTTTT.

In this sample, this clonotype turned up a few times. V usage is TRBV9 and J usage is TRBJ2-3; D gene ambiguous. The CDR3 covers 14 residues. V lost 1 base to trimming and J lost 2 bases, with 8 bases between them. CDR1 is SGDLS and CDR2 is YYNGEE in the germline V gene. CDR3 in amino acids: CASSVFYNTDTQYF. The CDR3 coding sequence is TGTGCCAGCAGCGTATTCTACAACACAGATACGCAGTATTTT.

This clonotype was observed many times. V and J are TRBV6-1 and TRBJ2-7, with D unclear. V gave up 0 bases and J gave up 1 base, with 7 bases separating them. This CDR3 region has 14 residues. Germline CDR1 MNHNS, CDR2 SASEGT. CDR3 bases: TGTGCCAGCAGTGAAGCGCTGCCATCCTACGAGCAGTACTTC. This translates into CASSEALPSYEQYF.

DNA for the CDR3: TGCGCCAGCAGCCAAGTCGGCGGGGAGCTGTTTTTT. As protein: CASSQVGGELFF. The chain joins TRBV4-1 to TRBJ2-2; D gene unclear. This CDR3 is built from 12 residues. V was clipped by 1 base and J by 7 bases, with 4 bases between them. Germline CDR1 is MGHRA and CDR2 is YSYEKL.

This clonotype has a handful of counts. The chain employs TRBV7-9 and TRBJ2-1, with TRBD2 matching 7 bases. This CDR3 region has 18 residues. V lost 3 bases and J lost 3; bases outside the gene matches: 14. Germline CDR1 is SEHNR and CDR2 is FQNEAQ (reference sequence). CDR3 in amino acids: CASSFEYRLRDYYNEQFF. The CDR3 DNA reads as TGTGCCAGCAGCTTTGAGTACCGATTGAGGGACTACTACAATGAGCAGTTCTTC.

The chain's CDR3 is CATSDPGRQTLMNTGELFF. The DNA for the CDR3 is TGTGCCACCAGTGATCCTGGAAGACAGACGTTAATGAACACCGGGGAGCTGTTTTTT. The chain combines TRBV24-1 with TRBJ2-2; a weak D match, TRBD1 (5 bases). Germline V gene data show CDR1 as KGHDR and CDR2 as SFDVKD. The V end lost 3 bases, the J end lost 1 base, and 20 bases lay between the germline ends. This CDR3 is 19 amino acids long.

Regarding this clonotype: This may come from a read error, since a much larger clone is one base off. J is TRBJ2-2 and V is TRBV7-9; D may be TRBD1 (6 bases). Germline CDR1 reads SEHNR; CDR2 reads FQNEAQ (reference sequence). CDR3 size: 13 residues. CDR3 sequence reads: CAGGQSNTGELFF. CDR3 coding DNA: TGTGCAGGCGGACAGTCGAACACCGGGGAGCTGTTTTTT.

A word on this clonotype: One end of the junction fails to match germline, which may point to a read error. The gene calls are TRBV4-1 and TRBJ2-7; D might be TRBD1 (6 bases). Germline lookup yields CDR1 MGHRA and CDR2 YSYEKL. The CDR3 consists of 13 residues. CDR3 sequence: CASSPASGDIRHF. The CDR3 nucleotides read TGCGCCAGCAGCCCAGCATCTGGGGACATTAGGCACTTC.

This clonotype was detected ten times or more. V gene TRBV27 combines with J gene TRBJ2-7; tentative D call: TRBD1 (6 bases). Germline CDR1 MNHEY, CDR2 SMNVEV (reference sequence). V was cut by 5 bases and J by 4 bases, with 12 bases left in between. The CDR3 has 13 amino acids. CDR3 protein: CASSNRGTYEQYF. The CDR3 bases are TGTGCCAGCAGTAATAGGGGGACGTACGAGCAGTACTTC.